This record looks at one T cell receptor beta chain sequence and its context. This specimen belongs to a study of blood T cell repertoires in COVID-19. Study summary: PBMCs, B-cell-depleted T cells, or T cells were the source of the cDNA or gDNA that made up the material.

CDR1 SGHKS and CDR2 YYEKEE come from the germline V gene (reference sequence). The CDR3 has 16 residues. Trimming took 0 bases from V and 4 from J, leaving 13 bases between them. The table came from immunoSEQ multiplex PCR; TCRdb's copy has only in-frame clones and leaves some out. The sample includes about 84,000 clones, about 70% of them seen just once. This chain connects TRBV5-5 to TRBJ2-2; D is perhaps TRBD1 (7 bases). The TCR was taken from a man aged 45 to 65 with active or convalescent COVID-19. The sample comprised peripheral blood. CDR3 region: CASSLAPGGSTGELFF. The CDR3 nucleotides are TGTGCCAGCAGCTTGGCGCCAGGGGGGAGCACCGGGGAGCTGTTTTTT.